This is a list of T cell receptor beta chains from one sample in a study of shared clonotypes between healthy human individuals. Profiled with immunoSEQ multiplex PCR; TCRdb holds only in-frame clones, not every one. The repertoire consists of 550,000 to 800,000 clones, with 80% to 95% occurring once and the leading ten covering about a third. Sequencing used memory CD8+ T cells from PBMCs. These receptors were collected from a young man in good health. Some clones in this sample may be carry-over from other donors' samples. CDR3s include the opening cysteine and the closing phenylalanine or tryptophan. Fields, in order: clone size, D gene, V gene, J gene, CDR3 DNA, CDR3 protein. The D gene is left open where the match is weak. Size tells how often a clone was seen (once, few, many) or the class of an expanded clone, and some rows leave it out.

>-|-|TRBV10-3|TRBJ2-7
TGTGCCATCAGTGAGTCGATATCGGGAGAAGGACAGACCTACGAGCAGTACTTC
CAISESISGEGQTYEQYF
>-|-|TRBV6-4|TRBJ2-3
TGTGCCAGCAGTGACTCGAGGGAGGCAGATACGCAGTATTTT
CASSDSREADTQYF
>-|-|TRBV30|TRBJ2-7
TGTGCCTGGAGTGTAACTAGGCCCTACGAGCAGTACTTC
CAWSVTRPYEQYF
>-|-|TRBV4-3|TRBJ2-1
TGCGCCAGCAGCCAAGATCTACCTACCCTGCGGTTCTTC
CASSQDLPTLRFF
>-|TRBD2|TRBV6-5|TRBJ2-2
TGTGCCAGCAGTCTAGCGGCTGATGGAGCCGGGGAGCTGTTTTTT
CASSLAADGAGELFF
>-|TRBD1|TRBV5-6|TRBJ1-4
TGTGCCAGCAGCTCGACGGACAGGGGGCTTATTGAAAAACTGTTTTTT
CASSSTDRGLIEKLFF
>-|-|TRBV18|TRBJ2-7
TGTGCCAGCTCACCCGTCCCTTACGAGCAGTACTTC
CASSPVPYEQYF
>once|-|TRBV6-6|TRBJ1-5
TGTGCCAGCAGTTCCCTCACAAAGGAACAGCCCCAGCATTTT
CASSSLTKEQPQHF
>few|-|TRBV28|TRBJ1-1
TGTGCCAGCAGTTTATTGGAGGAAACTGAAGCTTTCTTT
CASSLLEETEAFF
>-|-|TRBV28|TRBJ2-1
TGTGCCAGCAGTCCACGGGGCGGCCTAGTTACCAATGAGCAGTTCTTC
CASSPRGGLVTNEQFF
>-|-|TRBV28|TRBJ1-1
TGTGCCAGCAGTCCATACCCCTACAGGGTGGGGAACACTGAAGCTTTCTTT
CASSPYPYRVGNTEAFF
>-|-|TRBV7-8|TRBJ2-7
TGTGCCAGCAGCCGCGTTCGGACCGAGCAGTACTTC
CASSRVRTEQYF
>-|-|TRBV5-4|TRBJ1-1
TGTGCCAGCAGCTTTCCGGGCCACACTGAAGCTTTCTTT
CASSFPGHTEAFF
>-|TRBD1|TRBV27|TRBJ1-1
TGTGCCAGCAGTCCATGGACAGGACTAATGAACACTGAAGCTTTCTTT
CASSPWTGLMNTEAFF
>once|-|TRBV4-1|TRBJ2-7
TGCGCCAGCAGCCAAGATATCGCGGCAGGACCCTACGAGCAGTACTTC
CASSQDIAAGPYEQYF
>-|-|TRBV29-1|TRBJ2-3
TGCAGCGTTGAAGGGTTGTTTTATACGCAGTATTTT
CSVEGLFYTQYF
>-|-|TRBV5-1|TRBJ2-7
TGCGCCAGCAGCTTGGCCGTAGACGAGCCAACCTACGAGCAGTACTTC
CASSLAVDEPTYEQYF
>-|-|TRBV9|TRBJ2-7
TGTGCCAGCAGCGTAGGGGGTGGGACCTACGAGCAGTACTTC
CASSVGGGTYEQYF
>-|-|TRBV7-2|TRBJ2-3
TGTGCCAGCAGCCCCCCGGGCAGGTCTCCAGATACGCAGTATTTT
CASSPPGRSPDTQYF
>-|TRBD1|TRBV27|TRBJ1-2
TGTGCCAGCATCCGGGACAGGGACAACTATGGCTACACCTTC
CASIRDRDNYGYTF
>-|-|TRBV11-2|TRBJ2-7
TGTGCCAGCAGACCCGGGGGGGACAGGGCGACCTACGAGCAGTACTTC
CASRPGGDRATYEQYF
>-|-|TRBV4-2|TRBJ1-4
TGTGCCAGCAGATCGGACCAGCGTAATGAAAAACTGTTTTTT
CASRSDQRNEKLFF
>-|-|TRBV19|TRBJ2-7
TGTGCCAGTAGTATAAGGGGCAGCCCATACGAGCAGTACTTC
CASSIRGSPYEQYF
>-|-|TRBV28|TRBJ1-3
TGTGCCAGCCAAAGGTCGCCCTCTGGAAACACCATATATTTT
CASQRSPSGNTIYF
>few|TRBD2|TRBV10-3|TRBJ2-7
TGTGCCATCAGTCCGACCCTCCGTGACATAGCGGGAGGCGAGCAGTACTTC
CAISPTLRDIAGGEQYF
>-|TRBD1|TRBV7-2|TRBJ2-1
TGTGCCAGCAGCTCGCGCGCCGGGACAGACTACAATGAGCAGTTCTTC
CASSSRAGTDYNEQFF
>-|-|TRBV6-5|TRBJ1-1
TGTGCCAGCAGACCTACGCAGGGGACATTGAAAGCTTTCTTT
CASRPTQGTLKAFF
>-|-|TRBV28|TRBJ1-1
TGTGCCAGCAGTCTCGTTTCTGGGAGAGACACTGAAGCTTTCTTT
CASSLVSGRDTEAFF
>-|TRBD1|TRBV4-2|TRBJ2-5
TGTGCCAGCAGCCAACCGGACAGGGGGCGTCGAGAGACCCAGTACTTC
CASSQPDRGRRETQYF
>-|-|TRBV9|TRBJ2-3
TGTGCCAGCAGCGACCCAGGGACCCAGATCACAGATACGCAGTATTTT
CASSDPGTQITDTQYF
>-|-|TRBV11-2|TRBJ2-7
TGTGCCAGCAGCGGCCGGGACTCTGACCCCTACGAGCAGTACTTC
CASSGRDSDPYEQYF
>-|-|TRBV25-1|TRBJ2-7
TGTGCCAGCAGTGGAAAGGACTTCGTCTACGAGCAGTACTTC
CASSGKDFVYEQYF
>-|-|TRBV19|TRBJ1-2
TGTGCCAGTAGTATAGCTGACAGATATAACTATGGCTACACCTTC
CASSIADRYNYGYTF
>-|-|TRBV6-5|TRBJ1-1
TGTGCCAGCAGTTACCGGGACACAACGGAGGCTTTCTTT
CASSYRDTTEAFF
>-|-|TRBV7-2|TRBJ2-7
TGTGCCAGCAGCTTCCCGACCCAGCTCGAGCAGTACTTC
CASSFPTQLEQYF
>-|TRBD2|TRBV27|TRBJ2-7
TGTGCCAGCAGCATTAGCGGGTGGGATTCGCGGGCCGCCTACGAGCAGTACTTC
CASSISGWDSRAAYEQYF
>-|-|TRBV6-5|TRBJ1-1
TGTGCCAGCAGTTATAAAGTGCGGACAGAAGCTTTCTTT
CASSYKVRTEAFF
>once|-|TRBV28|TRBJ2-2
TGTGCCAGCAGCCCTCCTTCCGGGGAGCTGTTTTTT
CASSPPSGELFF
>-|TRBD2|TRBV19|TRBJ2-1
TGTGCCAGTAGTATCCTAGCGGGAGTAACCAATGAGCAGTTCTTC
CASSILAGVTNEQFF
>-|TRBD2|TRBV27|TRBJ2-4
TGTGCCAGCAGTTTATCGGGGACTAGCGAGCTAACGGAAAACATTCAGTACTTC
CASSLSGTSELTENIQYF
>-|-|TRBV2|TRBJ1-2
TGTGCCAGCAGTGAAGCTCGAACGGATGCGAAGGGCTACACCTTC
CASSEARTDAKGYTF